Each of the 8 T cell receptor beta chains below was sequenced from the same sample in a study of blood T cell repertoires in COVID-19 (dated by TCRdb to 2018 to 2021). Libraries came from the immunoSEQ multiplex PCR assay. Drawn from immuneACCESS, this table holds only the in-frame rearrangements with V and J called that TCRdb kept. Clones are partly lost; checked studies trace under half to an unresolved V gene and leave the rest unexplained. This sample is represented by about 240,000 clones; more than 85% of them were singletons. 4.1% of the sample is taken by the ten largest. Sequencing was carried out using PBMCs or T cells enriched from blood (not recorded which). Receptor source: a young woman who had recovered from COVID-19.

The chain couples TRBV18 to TRBJ2-5; TRBD1 agrees at 8 bases. J was trimmed by 5 bases and V by 3 bases; bases with no gene match: 11. From germline, CDR1 is KGHSH and CDR2 LQKENI. The CDR3 covers 16 residues. The CDR3 nucleotides are TGTGCCAGCTCACCCGGAGACAGGGGCGAGGGGGAGACCCAGTACTTC. It yields the protein CASSPGDRGEGETQYF.

The chain carries TRBV5-1 and TRBJ1-2; the match to TRBD1 covers 11 bases. With V trimmed by 4 bases and J by 4 bases, 9 bases remained unmatched. The CDR3 length is 16 residues. CDR1 and CDR2 from the germline V gene are SGHRS and YFSETQ. In DNA, the CDR3 is TGCGCCAGCAGCGCCGGACAGGGGGCCGGTCGCTATGGCTACACCTTC. Protein product: CASSAGQGAGRYGYTF.

This CDR3 is CASSLPGQGDTEAFF. Written as DNA, the CDR3 is TGTGCCAGCAGCCTACCGGGACAGGGTGACACTGAAGCTTTCTTT. The gene calls are TRBV7-9 and TRBJ1-1, with 9 bases aligning to TRBD1. CDR3 length: 15 amino acids. Trimming cost V 5 bases and J 3 bases; bases outside gene matches: 7. Germline V lookup: CDR1 SEHNR, CDR2 FQNEAQ (reference sequence).

This chain uses TRBV5-1 with TRBJ1-1; 7 bases fit TRBD1. This CDR3 spans 14 amino acids. V trimming: 4 bases; J trimming: 0 bases; junction bases outside the gene matches: 3. Germline CDR1 and CDR2: SGHRS and YFSETQ. The CDR3 sequence is CASSRQGLNTEAFF. The DNA of the CDR3 is TGCGCCAGCAGCCGACAGGGCCTGAACACTGAAGCTTTCTTT.

The V gene is TRBV28, the J gene TRBJ1-6, with a weak D call TRBD1 (6 bases). CDR1 and CDR2 from the germline V gene are MDHEN and SYDVKM. The CDR3 sequence is 14 residues long. The V end lost 5 bases, the J end lost 5 bases, and 10 bases lay between the germline ends. CDR3 residues: CASSPRQDNSPLHF. The CDR3 DNA reads TGTGCCAGCAGTCCAAGACAGGATAATTCACCCCTCCACTTT.

This chain links TRBV5-1 with TRBJ2-7; a possible D gene is TRBD2 (5 bases). The germline V gene has CDR1 SGHRS and CDR2 YFSETQ. The CDR3 has 12 residues. V lost 4 bases and J lost 2, with 7 bases in between. CDR3 region: CASSTLAYEQYF. CDR3 nucleotide sequence: TGCGCCAGCAGCACACTAGCCTACGAGCAGTACTTC.

The V gene is TRBV5-1, the J gene TRBJ2-5; 11 bases are a match to TRBD2. Germline trimming cut 0 bases from V and 5 bases from J; bases unmatched to any gene: 6. The CDR3 has 16 residues. In germline, CDR1 is SGHRS, CDR2 YFSETQ. CDR3 DNA: TGCGCCAGCAGCTTGGGTCCAACTAGCGGGAGTGAGACCCAGTACTTC. Translated, it gives CASSLGPTSGSETQYF.

The chain links TRBV4-3 to TRBJ1-6; D possibly corresponds to TRBD1 (6 bases). Looked up from germline, CDR1 is LGHNA and CDR2 is YSLEER. V was clipped by 0 bases and J by 6 bases, with 24 bases between them. The CDR3 has 20 residues. The CDR3 here is CASSQEPVVKGQRPNSPLHF. The CDR3 bases are TGCGCCAGCAGCCAAGAACCGGTAGTTAAGGGACAAAGGCCTAATTCACCCCTCCACTTT.